This paragraph covers one T cell receptor beta chain sequence. The record originates from a study of tissue T cells after allogeneic stem cell transplantation. Only in-frame clones appear in the TCRdb table, and some are missing; sequencing was by immunoSEQ multiplex PCR. The profile shows under 900 clones, over 75% of them singletons. The germline CDR1 and CDR2 sequences are SQVTM and ANQGSEA. Deletions cut 3 bases from V and 8 bases from J, with 13 bases between. The CDR3 spans 12 residues. The TCR comes from a female patient aged 18 to 49 with steroid-refractory graft-versus-host disease after an allogeneic stem cell transplant. Some T cells here may be from the graft donor. The rearrangement links TRBV29-1 to TRBJ1-2; no firm D call. The input for sequencing was liver tissue, taken at autopsy. The DNA for the CDR3 is TGCAGCGTTGACCCCTCAGGAATGGGCTACACCTTC. Its protein product is CSVDPSGMGYTF.